This T cell receptor beta chain was recorded in a study of blood T cell repertoires in COVID-19. Study-wide background: PBMCs, B-cell-depleted T cells, or T cells were the source of the cDNA or gDNA that made up the material.

This CDR3 is built from 16 residues. Germline CDR1 and CDR2: LNHDA and SQIVND (reference sequence). J was trimmed by 0 bases and V by 5 bases; bases with no gene match: 5. Libraries were prepared by immunoSEQ multiplex PCR; TCRdb keeps only in-frame clonotypes and omits some of them. The sample has about 88,000 clones; less than 85% are singletons. Input material: peripheral blood. The gene calls are TRBV19 and TRBJ1-3; 9 nucleotides align to TRBD1. This receptor was obtained from a human donor in a cohort sampled during active COVID-19. CDR3 protein: CASSATGGSSGNTIYF. For the CDR3, the DNA is TGTGCCAGTAGTGCGACAGGGGGAAGCTCTGGAAACACCATATATTTT.